The clone carrying this T cell receptor (beta chain) was picked up a small number of times. Its antigen is unidentified. The sample originates from a study of early T cells in non-severe SARS-CoV-2 infection. Study-wide context: Sequenced bulk RNA came from whole blood that was unsorted, and chains were unpaired. Whole-study findings and limits: VDJdb matching, biased toward anti-spike CD8 responses, missed private and CD4 specificities.

Researchers tagged individual cDNA molecules with unique molecular identifiers. TCRdb re-called the 5' RACE reads with MiXCR, one entry per CDR3 protein. The sample has roughly 88,000 distinct CDR3 sequences, 12% to 15% seen once. The specimen sequenced was whole blood. The clonotype originates from an adult who was a healthcare worker with PCR-confirmed SARS-CoV-2 infection or an uninfected control (not recorded which).

In nucleotides, the CDR3 is TGTGCCAGCAGCTGGGGGGACGGTGAGCAGTTCTTC. This encodes CASSWGDGEQFF. The gene calls are TRBV7-9 and TRBJ2-1; weak D call: TRBD2 (6 bases). Between the trimmed V and J ends, which lost 4 bases and 9 bases, there was a span of 10 bases. CDR1 and CDR2 (germline): SEHNR, FQNEAQ (reference sequence). This CDR3 is 12 amino acids long. Full variable domain (missing parts from reference TRBV7-9 and TRBJ2-1): DTGVSQNPRHKITKRGQNVTFRCDPISEHNRLYWYRQTLGQGPEFLTYFQNEAQLEKSRLLSDRFSAERPKGSFSTLEIQRTEQGDSAMYLCASSWGDGEQFFGPGTRLTVL.